This record looks at one T cell receptor beta chain sequence and its context. The antigen remains undetermined. Germline lookup yields CDR1 MGHRA and CDR2 YSYEKL. V lost 1 base to trimming and J lost 6 bases, with 18 bases between them. CDR3 length: 16 amino acids. The sample belongs to a study of T cell responses to AZD1222 COVID-19 vaccine. The study, taken as a whole, reports: Unmutated variant regions are reportedly the target of nearly half of TCRs that are spike-specific.

Clones were read by immunoSEQ multiplex PCR, and TCRdb kept only the in-frame ones, dropping some. The data hold 200,000 to 250,000 clones, with approximately 94% observed a single time. This specimen consisted of peripheral blood, obtained on day 0 of MenACWY control vaccination. The receptor's source is an adult in good health. The chain carries TRBV4-1 and TRBJ1-1; D is perhaps TRBD1 (6 bases). The CDR3 nucleotides read TGCGCCAGCAGCCAAGCCTACCATTCAGGGGAGGCTGAAGCTTTCTTT. Translating it yields CASSQAYHSGEAEAFF.